This paragraph reports one T cell receptor beta chain. The junction does not match germline at one end; this may be a read error. This record comes from a study of T-cell reconstitution after alpha-beta-depleted transplantation in children. Preparation of the TCRbeta library used unique molecular identifiers. In TCRdb, the PCR reads were re-called with MiXCR into one record per CDR3 protein. This sample has about half a million distinct CDR3 sequences, with around 13% found just once. The CDR3 spans 13 residues. The source material was PBMCs from the stem cell graft donor, sampled from the stem cell graft. The sequence came from a human donor who donated a stem cell graft to a child with combined immunodeficiency. The chain uses TRBV12-3 or TRBV12-4 and TRBJ2-1; 10 bases agree with TRBD2. CDR3 in amino acids: CASSLLASGSLVF. In DNA form, the CDR3 reads TGTGCCAGCAGTTTATTGGCTAGCGGGAGTCTGGTCTTC.